The 27 T cell receptor beta chains in this list originate from one sample, sequenced in a study of blood T cell repertoires in COVID-19. Libraries were prepared by immunoSEQ multiplex PCR; TCRdb keeps only in-frame clonotypes and omits some of them. The data hold approximately 110,000 clones, with approximately 74% observed a single time. The sample comprised peripheral blood. The receptors derive from a man older than 75 with COVID-19, enrolled during active disease.

The chain carries TRBV7-3 and TRBJ1-2; D may be TRBD1 (6 bases). V was trimmed by 5 bases and J by 4 bases, leaving 17 bases between them. CDR1 SGHTA and CDR2 FQGTGA come from the germline V gene. The CDR3 is made up of 15 amino acids. CDR3 DNA: TGTGCCAGCAGCACAAGGGGGAGAGTTGGCTATGGCTACACCTTC. Translation: CASSTRGRVGYGYTF.

The rearrangement links TRBV5-4 to TRBJ2-1; 8 bases match TRBD1. Germline V gives CDR1 SGHNT, CDR2 YYREEE (reference sequence). CDR3 size: 16 residues. V was clipped by 5 bases and J by 0 bases; unmatched bases: 7. In nucleotides, the CDR3 is TGTGCCAGCAGGGGGACAGGCCCGAGCTCCTACAATGAGCAGTTCTTC. Amino acids: CASRGTGPSSYNEQFF.

This clone was detected only a few times. V usage is TRBV20-1 and J usage is TRBJ2-5, with D possibly being TRBD1 (5 bases). The CDR3 sequence is 14 residues long. Germline V gives CDR1 DFQATT, CDR2 SNEGSKA (reference sequence). Trimming shortened V by 3 bases and J by 2 bases, and 13 bases separated the two germline ends. CDR3 nucleotides: TGCAGTGCTAGTGAGTGGGGCCGGCAAGAGACCCAGTACTTC. This encodes CSASEWGRQETQYF.

This rearrangement joins TRBV5-1 to TRBJ2-5, with D tentatively TRBD2 (5 bases). Trimming shortened V by 1 base and J by 1 base, and 11 bases separated the two germline ends. The CDR3 has 15 amino acids. Per germline, CDR1 SGHRS and CDR2 YFSETQ. The CDR3 here is CASSLREWPQETQYF. The CDR3 coding sequence is TGCGCCAGCAGCTTGAGGGAGTGGCCCCAAGAGACCCAGTACTTC.

The V gene is TRBV6-6, the J gene TRBJ1-2; D uncertain. The CDR3 contains 12 residues. The germline CDR1 and CDR2 sequences are MNHNY and SVGAGI (reference sequence). V was shortened by 4 bases and J by 8 bases, with 11 bases between the two germline ends. CDR3 protein: CASSWSLGGYTF. The CDR3 DNA is TGTGCCAGCAGTTGGTCCCTCGGGGGCTACACCTTC.

The genes are TRBV21-1 and TRBJ2-3; the table's D call, TRBD1, has no DNA check behind it. TRBV21-1 corresponds to a pseudogene. The CDR3 spans 14 residues. The CDR3 spells CASSKGQHTDTQYF. The CDR3 region has the DNA TGTGCCAGCAGCAAGGGCCAGCACACAGATACGCAGTATTTT.

This clone was counted only a few times. The V gene is TRBV11-2, the J gene TRBJ2-7, with D unresolved. The CDR3 extends over 14 amino acids. In germline, CDR1 is SGHAT, CDR2 FQNNGV. V was clipped by 5 bases and J by 1 base, with 12 bases between them. In nucleotides, the CDR3 is TGTGCCAGCAGCCCAAGACAAGGATCCTACGAGCAGTACTTC. It translates to CASSPRQGSYEQYF.

V and J are TRBV7-3 and TRBJ2-2; D is perhaps TRBD1 (5 bases). CDR1 and CDR2 (germline): SGHTA, FQGTGA. V shed 4 bases and J shed 6 bases, with 9 bases lying between them. There are 13 residues in the CDR3. The CDR3 bases are TGTGCCAGCAGCTCCCAGGGTTCCGGGGAGCTGTTTTTT. Translation gives CASSSQGSGELFF.

The chain has TRBV7-8 and TRBJ1-3; possibly TRBD1 for D (6 bases). CDR3 length equals 16 residues. V was cut by 2 bases and J by 2 bases, with 13 bases left in between. The germline gives CDR1 SGHVS, CDR2 FQNEAQ. CDR3 DNA sequence: TGTGCCAGCAGCTTAAGGGGGAGAGGTACTGGAAACACCATATATTTT. Amino acid sequence: CASSLRGRGTGNTIYF. Complete variable domain (other parts from reference TRBV7-8 and TRBJ1-3): GAGVSQSPRYKVAKRGQDVALRCDPISGHVSLFWYQQALGQGPEFLTYFQNEAQLDKSGLPSDRFFAERPEGSVSTLKIQRTQQEDSAVYLCASSLRGRGTGNTIYFGEGSWLTVV.

This chain links TRBV2 with TRBJ2-3, with a weak D call TRBD2 (6 bases). CDR3 length equals 14 residues. Trimming cost V 8 bases and J 2 bases, with 14 bases left between them. Germline assignment: CDR1 SNHLY and CDR2 FYNNEI. The CDR3: CASGRTDFTDTQYF. CDR3 nucleotides: TGTGCCAGCGGGAGGACTGATTTCACAGATACGCAGTATTTT.

The CDR3 DNA follows: TGCGCCAGCAGCCCGGACAGAGCTGTGACGGAAGGCTACACCTTC. It yields the protein CASSPDRAVTEGYTF. This sequence joins TRBV5-1 and TRBJ1-2; D might be TRBD1 (6 bases). V lost 4 bases, J lost 8 bases, and 21 bases lay in between. Germline V gene sequence: CDR1 SGHRS, CDR2 YFSETQ. CDR3 length equals 15 residues.

The rearrangement uses TRBV12-2 and TRBJ1-4; TRBD1, the D gene given by the table, was not confirmed from the DNA. TRBV12-2 is marked as a pseudogene. The CDR3 consists of 15 residues. CDR3 in DNA: TGTGCAAGTCGCCCCTACAGGGGGAGCAAGGAAAAACTGTTTTTT. Its protein is CASRPYRGSKEKLFF.

The rearrangement joins TRBV30 to TRBJ1-2, with 8 bases lining up with TRBD1. The junction had 4 bases not matched to a gene; V was cut back by 4 bases and J by 6 bases. This CDR3 spans 12 amino acids. Germline CDR1 and CDR2: GTSNPN and SVGIG (reference sequence). The CDR3: CAWMTGEHGYTF. The CDR3 nucleotides are TGTGCCTGGATGACAGGGGAGCATGGCTACACCTTC.

The chain uses TRBV18 and TRBJ2-7; D ambiguous. V was trimmed by 4 bases and J by 3 bases, leaving 13 bases between them. The CDR3 is 14 amino acids. Germline values: CDR1 KGHSH, CDR2 LQKENI. Here the CDR3 DNA reads TGTGCCAGCTCACGGGCAGACGGATTCTACGAGCAGTACTTC. This codes for CASSRADGFYEQYF.

The chain recombines TRBV7-3 with TRBJ2-5; a possible D gene is TRBD2 (5 bases). Trimming cost V 1 base and J 5 bases, with 17 bases left between them. Germline V gene data show CDR1 as SGHTA and CDR2 as FQGTGA. The CDR3 is 16 amino acids. The CDR3 region is CASSLRGGPSPETQYF. The CDR3 DNA follows: TGTGCCAGCAGCTTAAGAGGCGGGCCTAGCCCTGAGACCCAGTACTTC.

J is TRBJ2-3 and V is TRBV28; 8 positions match TRBD2. CDR3 size: 16 residues. CDR1 and CDR2 from the germline V gene are MDHEN and SYDVKM. The trim removed 4 bases at V and 1 base at J, leaving 7 bases unmatched. As DNA, the CDR3 is TGTGCCAGCAGTTCCATCGGACTAGCCGGCACAGATACGCAGTATTTT. Its translation: CASSSIGLAGTDTQYF.

This chain links TRBV7-9 with TRBJ1-2, with 8 bases that match TRBD1. CDR3 length equals 14 residues. The V gene's germline CDR1 is SEHNR and CDR2 FQNEAQ (reference sequence). The junction had 5 bases not matched to a gene; V was cut back by 4 bases and J by 4 bases. The CDR3 sequence: CASSSDRGGYGYTF. CDR3 DNA sequence: TGTGCCAGCAGCTCTGACAGGGGAGGCTATGGCTACACCTTC.

The gene calls are TRBV10-3 and TRBJ1-2, with 9 bases aligning to TRBD1. Unmatched junction bases numbered 11, after V lost 4 bases and J lost 8 bases. Germline CDR1 and CDR2: ENHRY and SYGVKD. This CDR3 spans 15 amino acids. The CDR3 here is CAISASGQGMWGYTF. CDR3 in DNA: TGTGCCATCAGTGCCTCTGGACAGGGGATGTGGGGCTACACCTTC.

The chain has TRBV9 and TRBJ2-5; 8 bases are a match to TRBD1. Germline-derived CDR1 and CDR2 are SGDLS and YYNGEE. V was clipped by 3 bases and J by 5 bases; unmatched bases: 6. The CDR3 loop spans 14 amino acids. In DNA, the CDR3 is TGTGCCAGCAGCGAGACAGGGGCGGGTGAGACCCAGTACTTC. Translated: CASSETGAGETQYF.

This clone was observed a few times. The CDR3 DNA follows: TGTGCCAGCAGTTCCCCCCCGGGGGCGGGAGCGCGCTGGGCCCAGTACTTC. Protein sequence: CASSSPPGAGARWAQYF. V is TRBV28 and J is TRBJ2-5, with D tentatively TRBD2 (7 bases). Germline lookup yields CDR1 MDHEN and CDR2 SYDVKM. Trimming stripped 4 bases from V and 9 bases from J, with 27 bases between. The CDR3 totals 17 residues.

The genes are TRBV14 and TRBJ2-3, with TRBD2 matching 16 bases. In germline, CDR1 is SGHDN, CDR2 FVKESK. This CDR3 has 20 residues. V was pared by 0 bases and J by 2 bases, with 8 bases of the junction left unmatched. The CDR3 region is CASSQDTGLAGGRYTDTQYF. The CDR3 DNA is TGTGCCAGCAGCCAAGATACGGGACTAGCGGGAGGGCGATACACAGATACGCAGTATTTT.

The chain combines TRBV7-6 with TRBJ2-2; D is possibly TRBD2 (6 bases). V was pared by 1 base and J by 3 bases, with 12 bases between. This CDR3 comprises 16 residues. Germline CDR1 reads SGHVS; CDR2 reads FNYEAQ. CDR3 protein: CASSLEAGTHTGELFF. As DNA, the CDR3 is TGTGCCAGCAGCTTAGAGGCGGGGACGCACACCGGGGAGCTGTTTTTT.

V and J are TRBV9 and TRBJ1-5, with 7 bases lining up with TRBD1. V shed 0 bases and J 7 bases; nucleotides not matched to a gene: 7. The CDR3 sequence is 15 residues long. Germline V gene lookup returns CDR1 SGDLS and CDR2 YYNGEE. CDR3 amino acids: CASSVGGDRVQPQHF. In nucleotides, the CDR3 is TGTGCCAGCAGCGTAGGAGGCGACAGGGTCCAGCCCCAGCATTTT. The full variable domain, with the rest looked up from reference TRBV9 and TRBJ1-5, is DSGVTQTPKHLITATGQRVTLRCSPRSGDLSVYWYQQSLDQGLQFLIQYYNGEERAKGNILERFSAQQFPDLHSELNLSSLELGDSALYFCASSVGGDRVQPQHFGDGTRLSIL.

This chain joins TRBV4-1 and TRBJ2-4; D not certain. V shed 0 bases and J shed 0 bases, with 3 bases lying between them. CDR1 is MGHRA and CDR2 is YSYEKL in the germline V gene. This CDR3 is built from 14 residues. For the CDR3, the DNA is TGCGCCAGCAGCCAAGATCTAGCCAAAAACATTCAGTACTTC. It translates to CASSQDLAKNIQYF.

The V gene is TRBV5-6, the J gene TRBJ1-2; TRBD1 agrees at 7 bases. The CDR3 consists of 16 residues. CDR1 and CDR2 from the germline V gene are SGHDT and YYEEEE. The V segment lost 3 bases and the J segment 1 base; nucleotides outside the gene matches: 9. The CDR3 is CASSSGDRINNYGYTF. The CDR3, as DNA: TGTGCCAGCAGCTCGGGGGACAGAATTAATAACTATGGCTACACCTTC. Complete variable domain (other parts from reference TRBV5-6 and TRBJ1-2): DAGVTQSPTHLIKTRGQQVTLRCSPKSGHDTVSWYQQALGQGPQFIFQYYEEEERQRGNFPDRFSGHQFPNYSSELNVNALLLGDSALYLCASSSGDRINNYGYTFGSGTRLTVV.

The J gene is TRBJ2-2, the V gene TRBV14; perhaps TRBD1 as D (5 bases). Trimming pared 4 bases from V and 4 bases from J, leaving 7 bases between. The germline gives CDR1 SGHDN, CDR2 FVKESK. This CDR3 spans 13 amino acids. The CDR3 here is CASSPQGTGELFF. CDR3 in DNA: TGTGCCAGCAGCCCGCAGGGCACCGGGGAGCTGTTTTTT.

The chain uses TRBV7-9 and TRBJ2-3, with TRBD2 matching over 8 bases. Germline trimming cut 7 bases from V and 5 bases from J; bases unmatched to any gene: 8. CDR3 size: 14 residues. Germline loops: CDR1 SEHNR, CDR2 FQNEAQ (reference sequence). In nucleotides, the CDR3 is TGTGCCAGCACCCAAGCGGGGGCGCGAGATACGCAGTATTTT. Encoded protein: CASTQAGARDTQYF.